This T cell receptor (beta chain) derives from a study of blood T cell repertoires in COVID-19. CDR1 is SGHTA, CDR2 FQGNSA, per germline. The length of the CDR3 is 15 residues. After removal of 2 bases from V and 6 bases from J, the junction contained 3 bases not matched to a gene. Sequencing was performed with immunoSEQ multiplex PCR; in TCRdb, only in-frame clones are kept and a portion is missing. The table lists about 300,000 clones, approximately 86% of them singletons. Sequenced: peripheral blood. The TCR comes from a man in his 70s with acute or convalescent COVID-19. The V call is TRBV7-2, the J call TRBJ1-5; 11 bases agree with TRBD1. The CDR3 region is CASSLRTGGTQPQHF. Here the CDR3 DNA reads TGTGCCAGCAGCTTAAGGACAGGGGGCACTCAGCCCCAGCATTTT.